This TCR beta chain was found in a study of blood T cell repertoires in COVID-19. Background on the study: Sample material is recorded as cDNA or gDNA derived from T cells, B-cell-depleted T cells, or PBMCs.

Some clones are missing from TCRdb's copy, which holds only in-frame ones; the method was immunoSEQ multiplex PCR. The data hold 150,000 to 200,000 clones, with around 90% observed a single time. Trimming stripped 5 bases from V and 4 bases from J, with 12 bases between. The CDR3 loop spans 14 amino acids. Germline CDR1 reads MNHEY; CDR2 reads SVGAGI. The receptor comes from a man in his fifties or sixties with acute or convalescent COVID-19. The V and J genes are TRBV6-5 and TRBJ1-5; weak D call: TRBD1 (6 bases). The sequenced sample was peripheral blood. The CDR3 coding sequence is TGTGCCAGCAGTAAACAACAGGGAAATCAGCCCCAGCATTTT. Its protein product is CASSKQQGNQPQHF.